Shown below are 11 T cell receptor beta chains from a single sample sequenced in a study of blood T cell repertoires in COVID-19. TCRdb's table, derived via immunoSEQ multiplex PCR, lists solely in-frame clones and lacks some. The data show under 200,000 clones, approximately 91% seen once. The sequencing sample was made of peripheral blood. These TCRs come from a man between 18 and 29 years old with acute or convalescent COVID-19.

The V and J genes are TRBV11-2 and TRBJ2-5; 9 bases fit TRBD2. The CDR3 spans 16 residues. Germline values: CDR1 SGHAT, CDR2 FQNNGV. V shed 5 bases and J 6 bases; nucleotides not matched to a gene: 13. The CDR3 loop reads CASSLPSSGGLKTQYF. The CDR3 nucleotides are TGTGCCAGCAGCCTCCCGAGTAGCGGGGGATTAAAGACCCAGTACTTC. Full variable domain (missing parts from reference TRBV11-2 and TRBJ2-5): EAGVAQSPRYKIIEKRQSVAFWCNPISGHATLYWYQQILGQGPKLLIQFQNNGVVDDSQLPKDRFSAERLKGVDSTLKIQPAKLEDSAVYLCASSLPSSGGLKTQYFGPGTRLLVL.

The chain couples TRBV5-4 to TRBJ2-5; 12 nucleotides line up with TRBD1. This CDR3 has 17 amino acids. The germline V gene encodes CDR1 SGHNT and CDR2 YYREEE (reference sequence). After removal of 4 bases from V and 5 bases from J, the junction contained 12 bases not matched to a gene. CDR3 region: CASSGDRGRDSMETQYF. In nucleotides, the CDR3 is TGTGCCAGCAGCGGGGACAGGGGGCGCGATAGTATGGAGACCCAGTACTTC.

This chain links TRBV18 with TRBJ1-3; TRBD1 might be the D (5 bases). Trimming stripped 4 bases from V and 0 bases from J, with 13 bases between. Germline V gene data show CDR1 as KGHSH and CDR2 as LQKENI. The CDR3 spans 16 residues. In nucleotides, the CDR3 is TGTGCCAGCTCACATGAGCAGGGAAGCTCTGGAAACACCATATATTTT. Translated, it gives CASSHEQGSSGNTIYF.

This sequence joins TRBV2 and TRBJ2-5; TRBD2 might be the D (6 bases). Trimming stripped 0 bases from V and 4 bases from J, with 12 bases between. This CDR3 comprises 15 residues. CDR1 and CDR2 from the germline V gene are SNHLY and FYNNEI. As DNA, the CDR3 is TGTGCCAGCAGTGAAGCAAGGCAGGGAGGAGAGACCCAGTACTTC. Translated: CASSEARQGGETQYF.

V and J are TRBV5-6 and TRBJ2-1, with D unclear. This CDR3 comprises 12 residues. V was shortened by 2 bases and J by 4 bases, with 4 bases between the two germline ends. Germline V gives CDR1 SGHDT, CDR2 YYEEEE. The CDR3 DNA reads as TGTGCCAGCAGCTTTTCATACAATGAGCAGTTCTTC. This translates into CASSFSYNEQFF.

V is TRBV30 and J is TRBJ1-1, with D perhaps matching TRBD1 (6 bases). The germline gives CDR1 GTSNPN, CDR2 SVGIG (reference sequence). This CDR3 is built from 14 residues. Trimming pared 4 bases from V and 0 bases from J, leaving 12 bases between. The CDR3 nucleotides are TGTGCCTGGAAACACAGGGCTATGAACACTGAAGCTTTCTTT. As protein: CAWKHRAMNTEAFF.

The genes are TRBV5-6 and TRBJ1-3; 10 nucleotides agree with TRBD1. CDR3 length: 17 residues. The germline V gene encodes CDR1 SGHDT and CDR2 YYEEEE. The V gene end was trimmed by 4 bases and the J gene end by 0 bases; junction bases not matched to a gene: 7. The CDR3 DNA sequence: TGTGCCAGCAGCACGATGACAGGGGGCTACTCTGGAAACACCATATATTTT. This codes for CASSTMTGGYSGNTIYF.

The CDR3 region is CASSQDGGLDTFSTDTQYF. The CDR3 nucleotides are TGCGCCAGCAGCCAAGATGGGGGGTTGGACACCTTTAGCACAGATACGCAGTATTTT. The rearrangement uses TRBV4-1 and TRBJ2-3; D is perhaps TRBD2 (6 bases). The V and J ends lost 0 bases and 0 bases respectively, with 19 bases between them. CDR3 length equals 19 residues. CDR1 is MGHRA, CDR2 YSYEKL, per germline.

The V call is TRBV2, the J call TRBJ2-7; D remains ambiguous. V lost 4 bases and J 0 bases, leaving 4 bases between the germline ends. The CDR3 runs 12 residues. CDR1 and CDR2 from the germline V gene are SNHLY and FYNNEI. The DNA of the CDR3 is TGTGCCAGCAGTGTCAGCTCCTACGAGCAGTACTTC. Translating it yields CASSVSSYEQYF.

The chain combines TRBV7-9 with TRBJ2-3, with 10 bases lining up with TRBD2. V shed 5 bases and J 2 bases; nucleotides not matched to a gene: 7. CDR3 length equals 16 residues. Germline loops: CDR1 SEHNR, CDR2 FQNEAQ (reference sequence). The DNA for the CDR3 is TGTGCCAGCAGCGCCAGGACTAGCGGTTACACAGATACGCAGTATTTT. Translation: CASSARTSGYTDTQYF.

The genes are TRBV7-9 and TRBJ1-2; D is unresolved. The germline CDR1 and CDR2 sequences are SEHNR and FQNEAQ (reference sequence). The V end was cut by 4 bases, the J end by 4 bases, with 16 bases between. This CDR3 region has 15 residues. The CDR3 DNA follows: TGTGCCAGCAGCTCCCCTGGGGAGAGAGGCTATGGCTACACCTTC. The encoded protein is CASSSPGERGYGYTF.